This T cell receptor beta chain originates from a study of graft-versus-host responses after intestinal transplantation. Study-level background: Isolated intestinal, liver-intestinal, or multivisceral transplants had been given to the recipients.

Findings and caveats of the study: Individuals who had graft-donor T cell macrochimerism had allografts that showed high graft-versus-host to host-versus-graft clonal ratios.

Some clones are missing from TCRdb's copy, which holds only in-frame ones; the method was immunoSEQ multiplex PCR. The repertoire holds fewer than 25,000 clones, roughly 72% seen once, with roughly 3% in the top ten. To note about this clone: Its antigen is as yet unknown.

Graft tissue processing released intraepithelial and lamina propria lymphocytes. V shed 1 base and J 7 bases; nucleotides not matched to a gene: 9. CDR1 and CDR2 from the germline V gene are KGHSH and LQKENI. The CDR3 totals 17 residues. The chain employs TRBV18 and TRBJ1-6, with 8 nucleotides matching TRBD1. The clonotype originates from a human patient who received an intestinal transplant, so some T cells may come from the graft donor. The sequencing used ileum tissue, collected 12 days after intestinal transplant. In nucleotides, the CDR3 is TGTGCCAGCTCACCACTGGAGTCCGACAGGGGCAATTCACCCCTCCACTTT. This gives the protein CASSPLESDRGNSPLHF.